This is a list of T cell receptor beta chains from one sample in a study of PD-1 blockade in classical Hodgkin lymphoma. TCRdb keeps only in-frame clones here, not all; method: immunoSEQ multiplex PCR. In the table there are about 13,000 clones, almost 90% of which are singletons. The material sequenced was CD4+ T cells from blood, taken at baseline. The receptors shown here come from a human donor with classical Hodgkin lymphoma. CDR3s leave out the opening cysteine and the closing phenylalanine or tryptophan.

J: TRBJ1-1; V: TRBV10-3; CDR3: AITGTVNTEAF
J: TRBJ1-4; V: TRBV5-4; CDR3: ASSPGTGGPSEKLF
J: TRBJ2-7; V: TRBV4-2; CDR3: ASSQDIRDVYEQY
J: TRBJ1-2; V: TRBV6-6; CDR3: ASRTTGSNYGYT
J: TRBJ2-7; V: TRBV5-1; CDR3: ASSSGTSGSEGYEQY
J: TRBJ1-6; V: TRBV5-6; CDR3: ASSLLTGTNSPLH
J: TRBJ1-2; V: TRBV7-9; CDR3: ASTPDRGYGYT
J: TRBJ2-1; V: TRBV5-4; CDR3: ASSWGGTAPGNEQF
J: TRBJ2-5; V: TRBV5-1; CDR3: ASSGRTGGLETQY
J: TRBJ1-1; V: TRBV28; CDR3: ASRGERAEAF
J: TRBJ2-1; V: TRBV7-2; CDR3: ASSVRGGIGNEQF
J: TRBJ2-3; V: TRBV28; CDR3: ASSLRGTVPTDTQY
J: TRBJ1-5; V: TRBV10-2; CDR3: ASSRTGRSLGGRWQPQH
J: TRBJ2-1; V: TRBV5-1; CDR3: ASSLGDRANEQF
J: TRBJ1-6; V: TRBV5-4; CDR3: ASSLVGADSPLH
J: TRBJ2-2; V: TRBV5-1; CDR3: ASSLGDRVNTGELF
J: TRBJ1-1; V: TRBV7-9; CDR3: ASRGSEGGFVYPEAF
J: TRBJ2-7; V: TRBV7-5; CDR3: VRSLVHEQY
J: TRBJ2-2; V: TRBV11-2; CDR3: ASSLGGITGELF
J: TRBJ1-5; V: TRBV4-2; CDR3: ASSQGPTGNQPQH
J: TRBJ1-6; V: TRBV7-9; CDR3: ASSQRLGSPLH
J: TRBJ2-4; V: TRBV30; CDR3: AWSSNLKNIQY
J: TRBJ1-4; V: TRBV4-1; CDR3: ASKGEWNEKLF
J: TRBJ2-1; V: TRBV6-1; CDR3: ASSEAMRPGVLF
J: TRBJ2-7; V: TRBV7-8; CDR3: ASSLAGGPYEQY
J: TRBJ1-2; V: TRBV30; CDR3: AWSVAGPLLGYT
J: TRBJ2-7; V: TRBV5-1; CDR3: ASSIKGRSSYEQY
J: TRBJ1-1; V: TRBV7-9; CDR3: ASSLVQGVTEAF
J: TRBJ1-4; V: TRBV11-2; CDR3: ASSLEPNEKLF
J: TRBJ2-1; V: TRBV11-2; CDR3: ASSRDRDNEQF
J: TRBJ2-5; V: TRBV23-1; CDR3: ASSQSGGWRMVTQETQY
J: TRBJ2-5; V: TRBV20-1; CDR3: SASGETQY
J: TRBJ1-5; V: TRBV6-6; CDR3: ASGQGIQPQH
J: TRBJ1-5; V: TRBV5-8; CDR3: ASSPKQGVRNQPQH
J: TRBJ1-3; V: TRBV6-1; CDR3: ASSALSGNTIY
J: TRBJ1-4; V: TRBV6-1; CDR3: ATRSGEKLF
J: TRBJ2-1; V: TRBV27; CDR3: ASSPRLAGETEQF
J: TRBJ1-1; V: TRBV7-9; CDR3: ASSLVQGWNTEAF
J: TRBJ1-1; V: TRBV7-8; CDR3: ASSAGVRYTEAF
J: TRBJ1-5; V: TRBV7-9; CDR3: ASSLKGNQPQH
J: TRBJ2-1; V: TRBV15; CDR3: ATVKTVGSYNEQF
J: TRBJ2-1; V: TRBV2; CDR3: ASSEQVNEQF